Shown below are 28 T cell receptor beta chains from a single sample sequenced in a study of OX40 agonist ivuxolimab in advanced cancers. Generated by immunoSEQ multiplex PCR, the TCRdb table keeps only in-frame clones and is missing some. The sample lists approximately 60,000 clones, about 90% occurring once. The sample in question was CD4+ or CD8+ T cells sorted from blood, obtained in a trial of the OX40 agonist ivuxolimab. These receptors all come from an adult with an advanced solid tumor such as melanoma, head and neck, liver or kidney cancer.

V usage is TRBV18 and J usage is TRBJ1-1; perhaps TRBD1 as D (6 bases). CDR1 is KGHSH and CDR2 is LQKENI in the germline V gene. The CDR3 totals 13 residues. The V gene lost 3 bases and the J gene lost 5 bases, with 10 bases spanning the gap. The CDR3 sequence: CASSPKRGTEAFF. The CDR3 coding sequence is TGTGCCAGCTCACCTAAAAGGGGGACTGAAGCTTTCTTT.

The chain combines TRBV18 with TRBJ1-3; no firm D call. V was cut by 3 bases and J by 2 bases, with 14 bases left in between. This CDR3 is built from 16 residues. CDR1 is KGHSH, CDR2 LQKENI, per germline. The CDR3: CASSPLDLEAGNTIYF. CDR3 nucleotides: TGTGCCAGCTCACCCCTCGACCTGGAGGCTGGAAACACCATATATTTT. Drawing the rest from reference TRBV18 and TRBJ1-3, the complete variable domain is NAGVMQNPRHLVRRRGQEARLRCSPMKGHSHVYWYRQLPEEGLKFMVYLQKENIIDESGMPKERFSAEFPKEGPSILRIQQVVRGDSAAYFCASSPLDLEAGNTIYFGEGSWLTVV.

This rearrangement joins TRBV29-1 to TRBJ2-3; no clear D. Germline CDR1 reads SQVTM; CDR2 reads ANQGSEA. The CDR3 contains 13 residues. V lost 1 base and J lost 4, with 9 bases in between. CDR3 amino acids: CSVEGGSSDTQYF. The CDR3 DNA follows: TGCAGCGTTGAAGGCGGCAGTTCAGATACGCAGTATTTT.

This clone was counted a single time. The chain has TRBV10-1 and TRBJ2-1, with D possibly being TRBD2 (6 bases). CDR1 is WNHNN, CDR2 SYGVQD, per germline (reference sequence). Trimming shortened V by 0 bases and J by 6 bases, and 12 bases separated the two germline ends. This CDR3 spans 15 amino acids. CDR3 residues: CASSESGGKANEQFF. CDR3 nucleotides: TGCGCCAGCAGTGAGTCTGGCGGGAAGGCCAATGAGCAGTTCTTC.

The V gene is TRBV5-8, the J gene TRBJ1-5, with TRBD1 as a possible D gene (6 bases). The CDR3 has 15 residues. Germline V gene lookup returns CDR1 SGHTS and CDR2 YDEGEE. V dropped 2 bases and J dropped 5 bases, with 14 bases sitting between them. The CDR3: CASSLQGIGYQPQHF. In nucleotides, the CDR3 is TGTGCCAGCAGCTTACAGGGCATCGGGTATCAGCCCCAGCATTTT.

This chain uses TRBV30 with TRBJ1-2; D remains ambiguous. Germline assignment: CDR1 GTSNPN and CDR2 SVGIG (reference sequence). The CDR3 covers 15 residues. The V end was cut by 0 bases, the J end by 8 bases, with 19 bases between. As DNA, the CDR3 is TGTGCCTGGAGTGTAAACCGGGTCGGTGGAGGCGGCTACACCTTC. Translated, it gives CAWSVNRVGGGGYTF.

The chain carries TRBV7-8 and TRBJ2-1; D unclear. Germline V lookup: CDR1 SGHVS, CDR2 FQNEAQ. The ends were cut back, 7 bases at V and 0 bases at J, with 16 bases in the middle. The CDR3 has 16 amino acids. The CDR3 coding sequence is TGTGCCAGCACCGATTTTGCGCACAGCTCCTACAATGAGCAGTTCTTC. Translating gives CASTDFAHSSYNEQFF.

The chain uses TRBV21-1 and TRBJ2-3; the table assigns TRBD2, which was not confirmed against the DNA. TRBV21-1 is marked as a pseudogene. This CDR3 spans 14 amino acids. CDR3: CASSLANNTDTQYF. Here the CDR3 DNA reads TGTGCCAGCAGCCTTGCGAATAACACAGATACGCAGTATTTT.

The chain uses TRBV28 and TRBJ2-1; tentative D call: TRBD2 (6 bases). Trimming removed 8 bases from V and 9 bases from J, with 20 bases in between. This CDR3 comprises 14 residues. Germline V gives CDR1 MDHEN, CDR2 SYDVKM. CDR3 nucleotides: TGTGCCAGCGCCTGGGGCAGGTCCGGGGGTGAGCAGTTCTTC. Its translation is CASAWGRSGGEQFF. The full variable domain, its missing parts supplied by reference TRBV28 and TRBJ2-1, is DVKVTQSSRYLVKRTGEKVFLECVQDMDHENMFWYRQDPGLGLRLIYFSYDVKMKEKGDIPEGYSVSREKKERFSLILESASTNQTSMYLCASAWGRSGGEQFFGPGTRLTVL.

The chain links TRBV11-2 to TRBJ2-1; 11 nucleotides line up with TRBD2. V dropped 5 bases and J dropped 5; count of bases not matched to a gene: 5. This CDR3 has 15 residues. Germline V lookup: CDR1 SGHAT, CDR2 FQNNGV. CDR3 DNA sequence: TGTGCCAGCAGCCGAGCGGGACTAGCGGACAATGAGCAGTTCTTC. Encoded protein: CASSRAGLADNEQFF.

V usage is TRBV28 and J usage is TRBJ2-1; D is possibly TRBD1 (5 bases). From germline, CDR1 is MDHEN and CDR2 SYDVKM. V was clipped by 4 bases and J by 0 bases, with 13 bases between them. This CDR3 contains 16 residues. The CDR3 loop is CASSSPGSNSYNEQFF. In DNA form, the CDR3 reads TGTGCCAGCAGTTCCCCAGGGTCCAACTCCTACAATGAGCAGTTCTTC.

The chain combines TRBV27 with TRBJ1-6, with 7 positions matching TRBD1. Losses at the gene ends were 3 bases for V and 9 bases for J; bases not matched to a gene: 5. In germline, CDR1 is MNHEY, CDR2 SMNVEV (reference sequence). CDR3 length: 14 residues. CDR3 nucleotide sequence: TGTGCCAGCAGTTTGGGCCAGGGGGGTTCACCCCTCCACTTT. It codes for CASSLGQGGSPLHF.

The chain is built from TRBV18 and TRBJ1-1; the D is unclear. Germline loops: CDR1 KGHSH, CDR2 LQKENI. The CDR3 totals 14 residues. V shed 3 bases and J shed 0 bases, with 8 bases lying between them. The CDR3 DNA reads TGTGCCAGCTCACCGAAGACAATGAACACTGAAGCTTTCTTT. The encoded protein is CASSPKTMNTEAFF.

In this sample, this clone turned up a few times. V is TRBV28 and J is TRBJ1-5; D is unresolved. Germline-derived CDR1 and CDR2 are MDHEN and SYDVKM. The CDR3 extends over 13 amino acids. V dropped 7 bases and J dropped 2 bases, with 9 bases sitting between them. Here the CDR3 reads CASNQAGNQPQHF. The CDR3 DNA follows: TGTGCCAGCAATCAGGCTGGCAATCAGCCCCAGCATTTT.

This clone was counted a single time. This rearrangement joins TRBV28 to TRBJ2-5; D is unresolved. This CDR3 region has 15 residues. Trimming removed 4 bases from V and 4 bases from J, with 16 bases in between. Germline V CDR1 and CDR2: MDHEN, SYDVKM. The CDR3 reads CASSSAPHGRETQYF. CDR3 DNA sequence: TGTGCCAGCAGTTCCGCACCTCATGGCAGAGAGACCCAGTACTTC.

The J gene is TRBJ1-1, the V gene TRBV28; TRBD1 matches at 7 bases. The junction had 2 bases not matched to a gene; V was cut back by 1 base and J by 3 bases. In germline, CDR1 is MDHEN, CDR2 SYDVKM. This CDR3 is 14 amino acids long. Written as DNA, the CDR3 is TGTGCCAGCAGTTTATTAGGGGGCCACACTGAAGCTTTCTTT. Amino acids: CASSLLGGHTEAFF. The variable domain in full, with the rest retrieved from reference TRBV28 and TRBJ1-1, is DVKVTQSSRYLVKRTGEKVFLECVQDMDHENMFWYRQDPGLGLRLIYFSYDVKMKEKGDIPEGYSVSREKKERFSLILESASTNQTSMYLCASSLLGGHTEAFFGQGTRLTVV.

The chain uses TRBV6-1 and TRBJ1-2; 7 positions agree with TRBD1. J lost 1 base, V lost 6 bases, and 2 bases had no gene match. This CDR3 is 13 amino acids long. CDR1 and CDR2 from the germline V gene are MNHNS and SASEGT. The CDR3 DNA is TGTGCCAGCAGACGGGACAGTAACTATGGCTACACCTTC. It translates to CASRRDSNYGYTF.

This clone was counted only a few times. The chain links TRBV6-5 to TRBJ1-2; D might be TRBD1 (5 bases). The CDR3 contains 15 residues. Between the trimmed V and J ends, which lost 0 bases and 4 bases, there was a span of 12 bases. The germline gives CDR1 MNHEY, CDR2 SVGAGI. The CDR3 DNA follows: TGTGCCAGCAGTTACTCGGGGGGAGGGAGCTATGGCTACACCTTC. This codes for CASSYSGGGSYGYTF.

The V gene is TRBV27, the J gene TRBJ2-5; 8 positions agree with TRBD2. The germline CDR1 and CDR2 sequences are MNHEY and SMNVEV (reference sequence). The CDR3 totals 16 residues. Germline trimming cut 5 bases from V and 2 bases from J; bases unmatched to any gene: 10. CDR3 in DNA: TGTGCCAGCAGTGGCATTTTAGCGGGAAAACAAGAGACCCAGTACTTC. Encoded protein: CASSGILAGKQETQYF.

This clone has only a few counts. The chain is built from TRBV11-2 and TRBJ1-1; 7 positions match TRBD1. The CDR3 totals 12 residues. V lost 5 bases and J lost 10; bases outside the gene matches: 7. The germline gives CDR1 SGHAT, CDR2 FQNNGV. The CDR3 coding sequence is TGTGCCAGCAGCCCCCTGGGACAGTCAGCTTTCTTT. Its translation: CASSPLGQSAFF.

The V and J genes are TRBV6-1 and TRBJ2-3, with D possibly TRBD2 on 5 matching bases. V was trimmed by 3 bases and J by 2 bases, leaving 12 bases between them. CDR1 is MNHNS, CDR2 SASEGT, per germline. This CDR3 is 15 amino acids long. CDR3 in amino acids: CASSEQLGVTDTQYF. CDR3 DNA: TGTGCCAGCAGTGAGCAACTAGGCGTCACAGATACGCAGTATTTT.

Here the CDR3 DNA reads TGTGCCAGCAGCTTGGCCATCGGAGGGGCATCCGGGGAGCTGTTTTTT. Translating it yields CASSLAIGGASGELFF. J is TRBJ2-2 and V is TRBV5-4; tentatively, D is TRBD2 (6 bases). The CDR3 has 16 residues. V lost 0 bases to trimming and J lost 6 bases, with 15 bases between them. Germline loops: CDR1 SGHNT, CDR2 YYREEE (reference sequence).

This chain connects TRBV27 to TRBJ1-4; no definite D call. CDR1 and CDR2 (germline): MNHEY, SMNVEV (reference sequence). V gave up 0 bases and J gave up 4 bases, with 12 bases separating them. The CDR3 runs 16 residues. DNA of the CDR3: TGTGCCAGCAGTTTATCTATTCGGGGAGTTAATGAAAAACTGTTTTTT. Translating gives CASSLSIRGVNEKLFF.

The genes are TRBV27 and TRBJ2-5; 11 positions agree with TRBD1. The V segment lost 2 bases and the J segment 5 bases; nucleotides outside the gene matches: 4. This CDR3 comprises 15 residues. Germline values: CDR1 MNHEY, CDR2 SMNVEV (reference sequence). CDR3 DNA: TGTGCCAGCAGTTTAAGGGGGACAGGGGGTGAGACCCAGTACTTC. Translation: CASSLRGTGGETQYF.

The chain has TRBV11-2 and TRBJ2-1, with a weak D call TRBD2 (6 bases). V lost 0 bases to trimming and J lost 7 bases, with 13 bases between them. The CDR3 has 15 amino acids. Germline CDR1 and CDR2: SGHAT and FQNNGV. CDR3 sequence reads: CASSLDLLARNEQFF. The CDR3 DNA follows: TGTGCCAGCAGCTTAGATTTACTAGCAAGGAATGAGCAGTTCTTC.

V gene TRBV18 combines with J gene TRBJ2-3; TRBD2 agrees at 7 bases. The V gene's germline CDR1 is KGHSH and CDR2 LQKENI. With V trimmed by 3 bases and J by 2 bases, 5 bases remained unmatched. This CDR3 has 15 amino acids. The CDR3 nucleotides read TGTGCCAGCTCACCCACTAGCGTAGCCACAGATACGCAGTATTTT. It codes for CASSPTSVATDTQYF.

The chain couples TRBV14 to TRBJ1-2; D call uncertain. Germline V gives CDR1 SGHDN, CDR2 FVKESK. CDR3 length: 12 residues. Trimming stripped 3 bases from V and 5 bases from J, with 7 bases between. The chain's CDR3 is CASSQGFYGYTF. CDR3 nucleotides: TGTGCCAGCAGCCAGGGTTTTTATGGCTACACCTTC.

The genes are TRBV12-5 and TRBJ2-7; 11 positions agree with TRBD1. Germline assignment: CDR1 LGHNT and CDR2 FRNRAP. V was clipped by 1 base and J by 1 base; unmatched bases: 6. This CDR3 contains 17 residues. CDR3 sequence reads: CASGLAEGQGVSYEQYF. The CDR3 nucleotides read TGTGCTAGTGGTTTGGCAGAGGGACAGGGGGTTTCCTACGAGCAGTACTTC.